What follows are 6 T cell receptor beta chains derived from one specimen sequenced in a study of molecular identifiers for immune sequencing clone quantification. Each CDR3 protein is one row after TCRdb ran MiXCR on the PCR reads. This table holds 50,000 or so distinct CDR3 sequences, roughly 24% found once. The sample consisted of naive CD8+ T cells from blood, with Jurkat cell RNA spiked in. Noted subset: FACS-sorted CD8+CD4-CCR7+CD45RA+ naive T cells. These receptor sequences come from a human donor in good health. Some libraries in this study had Jurkat cell RNA spiked in.

This clonotype turned up a few times. V usage is TRBV7-9 and J usage is TRBJ2-2; 14 nucleotides agree with TRBD2. CDR3 length equals 18 residues. Germline V CDR1 and CDR2: SEHNR, FQNEAQ (reference sequence). V lost 6 bases to trimming and J lost 5 bases; unmatched junction nucleotides: 11. CDR3 bases: TGTGCCAGCAGACCAACCCGGAGACTAGCGGGAGGGACCGGGGAGCTGTTTTTT. This encodes CASRPTRRLAGGTGELFF.

Notes on this clonotype: This may stem from a read error, because a much larger clone lies one nucleotide away. The CDR3 ends on some other residue instead of the conserved phenylalanine or tryptophan, so this is likely a read error. This sequence joins TRBV7-2 and TRBJ2-1; D uncertain. CDR1 is SGHTA, CDR2 FQGNSA, per germline. Between the trimmed V and J ends, which lost 1 base and 3 bases, there was a span of 10 bases. This CDR3 comprises 15 residues. The CDR3 loop is CASSLVTPRYNEQFS. CDR3 nucleotide sequence: TGTGCCAGCAGCTTAGTTACCCCCCGCTACAATGAGCAGTTCTCC.

This clonotype was counted a single time. With a much larger clone just one base away, this may be a read error. The chain employs TRBV6-6 and TRBJ1-1; D gene uncertain. The CDR3 covers 12 residues. CDR1 is MNHNY, CDR2 SVGAGI, per germline (reference sequence). The V end was cut by 4 bases, the J end by 4 bases, with 7 bases between. The CDR3 nucleotides are TGTGCCAGCAGTTGCGTTGGCACTGAAGCTTTCTTT. Translated, it gives CASSCVGTEAFF.

As concerns this clonotype: A read error is possible here, since a much larger clone lies one base away. The CDR3 does not end in the conserved phenylalanine or tryptophan, so this is likely a read error. This chain joins TRBV12-3 or TRBV12-4 and TRBJ2-2, with TRBD2 as a possible D gene (5 bases). V lost 8 bases and J lost 5, with 12 bases in between. The CDR3 is made up of 13 amino acids. For the CDR3, the DNA is TGTGCCAGCGATTCCGGGGTAACCGGGGAGCTGTTTTCT. This encodes CASDSGVTGELFS.

As for this clonotype: A much larger clone differs by one base, so this may be a read error. This rearrangement joins TRBV19 to TRBJ2-2; no clear D. CDR1 LNHDA and CDR2 SQIVND come from the germline V gene (reference sequence). CDR3 length equals 13 residues. Trimming left V 5 bases short and J 6 bases short, with 10 bases between. CDR3: CASSVEESGELFF. DNA for the CDR3: TGTGCCAGTAGTGTTGAAGAGTCCGGGGAGCTGTTTTTT.

This clonotype was detected a few times. The chain couples TRBV27 to TRBJ2-5; no reliable D call. Deletions cut 8 bases from V and 1 base from J, with 8 bases between. The V gene's germline CDR1 is MNHEY and CDR2 SMNVEV (reference sequence). The CDR3 spans 12 residues. The CDR3: CASGTFQETQYF. The CDR3 bases are TGTGCCAGCGGAACCTTCCAAGAGACCCAGTACTTC.